This T cell receptor (beta chain) was sequenced during a study of regulatory T cells in long-lasting Graves disease. This clonotype was seen once. There are 19 residues in the CDR3. Germline V lookup: CDR1 MNHEY, CDR2 SVGAGI. With V trimmed by 2 bases and J by 1 base, 15 bases remained unmatched. Building the TCR beta libraries relied on iRepertoire HTBI primers, and CDR3 regions underwent Arm-PCR. TCRdb analysed the multiplex PCR reads with MiXCR anew, one entry per CDR3 protein. The sample has fewer than 500,000 distinct CDR3 sequences, 16% seen once. The time point: newly diagnosed GD, antithyroid drugs for less than 3 months. Generation of the TCR library employed RNA extracted from PBMCs. The same sample was also used in a study of T cells in Graves' hyperthyroidism and ophthalmopathy. That paper states: Among the patients, aged 18 to 65, hyperthyroidism was newly diagnosed and had lasted under 2 months.

The TCR sequence derives from a middle-aged man with Graves disease. V usage is TRBV6-5 and J usage is TRBJ2-3; TRBD1 matches 7 bases. The specimen comprised peripheral blood mononuclear cells (PBMCs), sampled at new diagnosis, from a patient treated with antithyroid drugs. The CDR3 spells CASSYLGVGSTGGTDTQYF. The CDR3 bases are TGTGCCAGCAGTTACCTTGGGGTGGGGTCCACAGGGGGCACAGATACGCAGTATTTT.